This TCR beta chain was sequenced during a study of T cell responses to AZD1222 COVID-19 vaccine. Study-level results: Reportedly, nearly half the spike-specific TCRs target unmutated variant regions.

With regard to this clone: Its specificity is unknown.

The method was immunoSEQ multiplex PCR; TCRdb's version includes in-frame clones alone and lacks a portion of them. The repertoire holds around 63,000 clones, with 65% to 90% as singletons. CDR3 length equals 14 residues. The V gene lost 6 bases and the J gene lost 5 bases, with 13 bases spanning the gap. Germline values: CDR1 LNHDA, CDR2 SQIVND (reference sequence). The V and J genes are TRBV19 and TRBJ1-4, with D perhaps TRBD1 (6 bases). The origin of this receptor is an adult in good health. Here the sequenced sample was peripheral blood, taken on day 0 of AZD1222 vaccination. CDR3 sequence: CASRRQAKNEKLFF. The CDR3 bases are TGTGCCAGTAGGCGACAGGCGAAAAATGAAAAACTGTTTTTT.